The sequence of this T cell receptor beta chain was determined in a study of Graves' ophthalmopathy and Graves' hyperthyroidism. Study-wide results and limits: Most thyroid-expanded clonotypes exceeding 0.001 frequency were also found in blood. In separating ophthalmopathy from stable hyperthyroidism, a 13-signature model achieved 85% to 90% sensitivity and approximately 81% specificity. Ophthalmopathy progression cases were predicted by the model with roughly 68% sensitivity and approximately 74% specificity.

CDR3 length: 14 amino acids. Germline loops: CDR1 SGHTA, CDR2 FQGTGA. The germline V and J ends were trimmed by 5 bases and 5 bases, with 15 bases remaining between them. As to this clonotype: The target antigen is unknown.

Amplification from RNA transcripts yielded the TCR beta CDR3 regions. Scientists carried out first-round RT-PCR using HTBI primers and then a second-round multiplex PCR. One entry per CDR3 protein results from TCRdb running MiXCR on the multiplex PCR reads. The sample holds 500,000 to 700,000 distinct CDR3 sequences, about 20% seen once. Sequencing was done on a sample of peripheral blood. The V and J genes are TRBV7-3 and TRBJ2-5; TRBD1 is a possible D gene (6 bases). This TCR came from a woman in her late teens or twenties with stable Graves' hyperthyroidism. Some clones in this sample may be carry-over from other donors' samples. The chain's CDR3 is CASSPTDRSETQYF. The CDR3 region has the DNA TGTGCCAGCAGCCCCACTGACAGGAGTGAGACCCAGTACTTC.